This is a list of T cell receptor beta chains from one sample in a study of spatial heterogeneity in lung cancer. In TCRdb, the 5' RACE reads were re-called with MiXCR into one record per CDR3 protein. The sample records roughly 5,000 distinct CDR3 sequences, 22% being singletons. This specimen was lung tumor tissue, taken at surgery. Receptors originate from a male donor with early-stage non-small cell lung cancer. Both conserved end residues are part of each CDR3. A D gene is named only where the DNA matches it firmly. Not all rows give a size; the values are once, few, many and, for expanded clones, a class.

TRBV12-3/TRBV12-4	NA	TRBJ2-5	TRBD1	CASTPTGGPETQYF	TGTGCCAGCACCCCAACAGGGGGCCCAGAGACCCAGTACTTC
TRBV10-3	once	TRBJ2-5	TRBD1	CAISERTGVETQYF	TGTGCCATCAGTGAGAGAACAGGGGTGGAGACCCAGTACTTC
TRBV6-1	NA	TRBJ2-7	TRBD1	CASRGLLHRDRVTYEQYF	TGTGCCAGCCGAGGCCTTTTGCACCGGGACAGGGTGACCTACGAGCAGTACTTC
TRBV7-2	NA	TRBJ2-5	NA	CASSSSGSHPETQYF	TGTGCCAGCAGCTCATCCGGGAGTCACCCGGAGACCCAGTACTTC
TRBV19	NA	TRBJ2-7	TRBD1	CASSSSWDSSYEQYF	TGTGCCAGTAGTTCCTCGTGGGACAGCTCCTACGAGCAGTACTTC
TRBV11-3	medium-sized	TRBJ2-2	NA	CASSPGHTSGELFF	TGTGCCAGCAGTCCGGGACACACCTCCGGGGAGCTGTTTTTT
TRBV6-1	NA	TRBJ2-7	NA	CASLKGDGSAYEQYF	TGTGCCAGCCTTAAGGGGGACGGGAGCGCCTACGAGCAGTACTTC
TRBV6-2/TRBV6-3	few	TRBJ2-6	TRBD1	CASSWGQGRSGANVLTF	TGTGCCAGCAGCTGGGGACAGGGCCGCTCTGGGGCCAACGTCCTGACTTTC
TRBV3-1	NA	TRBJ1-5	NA	CASSYPAGPQHF	TGTGCCAGCAGCTACCCCGCGGGGCCCCAGCATTTT
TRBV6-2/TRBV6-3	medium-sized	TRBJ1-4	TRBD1	CASRWTGFAEKLFF	TGTGCCAGCAGATGGACAGGGTTTGCGGAAAAACTGTTTTTT
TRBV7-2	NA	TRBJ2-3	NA	CASSRGFTDTQYF	TGTGCCAGCAGCCGGGGGTTTACAGATACGCAGTATTTT
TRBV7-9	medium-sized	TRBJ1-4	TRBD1	CASSLAETGRKLFF	TGTGCCAGCAGCCTTGCGGAGACAGGGCGAAAACTGTTTTTT
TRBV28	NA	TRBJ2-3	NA	CASSFPPVWSGAESSDTQYF	TGTGCCAGCAGTTTCCCCCCGGTATGGAGCGGCGCCGAATCTTCAGATACGCAGTATTTT
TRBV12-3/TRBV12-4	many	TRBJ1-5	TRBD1	CASSPLTGYSNQPQHF	TGTGCCAGCAGTCCCTTGACAGGGTATAGCAATCAGCCCCAGCATTTT
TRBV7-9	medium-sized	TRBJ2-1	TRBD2	CASSTSGVGRTEQFF	TGTGCCAGCAGCACTAGCGGGGTGGGTAGGACTGAGCAGTTCTTC
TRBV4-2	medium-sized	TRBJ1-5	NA	CASSPQGNSNQPQHF	TGTGCCAGCAGCCCCCAAGGAAATAGCAATCAGCCCCAGCATTTT
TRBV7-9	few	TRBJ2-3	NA	CASSLSWSTDTQYF	TGTGCCAGCAGCTTATCCTGGAGCACAGATACGCAGTATTTT
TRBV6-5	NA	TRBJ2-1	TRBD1	CASSYTGGQGEEQFF	TGTGCCAGCAGTTACACCGGGGGACAGGGAGAGGAGCAGTTCTTC
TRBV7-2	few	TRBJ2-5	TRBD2	CASSQRGLVAGGRETQYF	TGTGCCAGCAGCCAGAGAGGGTTGGTAGCGGGAGGGCGAGAGACCCAGTACTTC
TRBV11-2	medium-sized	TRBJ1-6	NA	CASSFSQLNSPLHF	TGTGCCAGCAGCTTTTCCCAGTTGAATTCACCCCTCCACTTT
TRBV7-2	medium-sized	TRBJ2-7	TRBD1	CASSLDRVYEQYF	TGTGCCAGCAGCTTGGACAGGGTCTACGAGCAGTACTTC
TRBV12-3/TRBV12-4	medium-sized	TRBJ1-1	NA	CASSLGNTEAFF	TGTGCCAGCAGTTTGGGGAACACTGAAGCTTTCTTT
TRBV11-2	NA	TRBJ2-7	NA	CASSPLQLASYEQYF	TGTGCCAGCAGTCCACTACAGCTCGCTTCCTACGAGCAGTACTTC
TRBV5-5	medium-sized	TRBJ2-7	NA	CASSPREPTGYYEQYF	TGTGCCAGCAGCCCGCGGGAGCCGACAGGGTACTACGAGCAGTACTTC
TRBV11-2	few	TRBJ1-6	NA	CASSPRGAPSYNSPLHF	TGTGCCAGCAGCCCCCGCGGAGCCCCCTCCTATAATTCACCCCTCCACTTT
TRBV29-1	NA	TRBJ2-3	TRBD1	CSVMPRDRGTYTQYF	TGCAGCGTTATGCCCCGGGACAGGGGCACATATACGCAGTATTTT
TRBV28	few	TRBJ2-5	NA	CASSLTRTGQETQYF	TGTGCCAGCAGTTTAACCAGGACGGGACAAGAGACCCAGTACTTC
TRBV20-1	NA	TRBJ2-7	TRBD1	CSARRGQGSSYEQYF	TGCAGTGCTAGAAGAGGACAGGGAAGCTCCTACGAGCAGTACTTC
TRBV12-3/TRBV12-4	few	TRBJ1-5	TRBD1	CASSLTGAGNQPQHF	TGTGCCAGCAGTTTAACAGGGGCGGGCAATCAGCCCCAGCATTTT
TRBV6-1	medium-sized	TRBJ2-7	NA	CASSEEGGRQYF	TGTGCCAGCAGTGAAGAGGGTGGGCGGCAGTACTTC